The clone carrying this TCR beta chain occurred many times. Germline trimming cut 2 bases from V and 2 bases from J; bases unmatched to any gene: 3. The CDR3 runs 14 residues. Germline V gene lookup returns CDR1 SEHNR and CDR2 FQNEAQ (reference sequence). This sample was included in a study of shared clonotypes between healthy human individuals. Some clones are missing from TCRdb's copy, which holds only in-frame ones; the method was immunoSEQ multiplex PCR. The data contain more than 1 million clones, roughly 74% of them seen just once; the ten biggest clones take up under 0.6%. The source material was memory CD4+ T cells from PBMCs. Subset defined: CD45RA-negative fraction. V usage is TRBV7-9 and J usage is TRBJ2-7; TRBD2 agrees at 7 bases. This receptor was identified in a man aged 18 to 30 in good health. Some clones in this sample may be carry-over from other donors' samples. Here the CDR3 reads CASSLTSDTYEQYF. Here the CDR3 DNA reads TGTGCCAGCAGCTTAACTAGCGACACCTACGAGCAGTACTTC.